One and the same sample provided the 9 T cell receptor beta chains below, sequenced in a study of T-cell memory formation after mild COVID-19. MiXCR, applied by TCRdb to the 5' RACE reads, yields one record per CDR3 protein. The table shows some 210,000 distinct CDR3 sequences, with approximately 16% occurring only once. The specimen was PBMCs or a T cell subset sorted from them (not recorded which). These receptor sequences come from an adult woman who had mild COVID-19 (a few samples of this study predate the infection). Cell type and time point are not known.

This clonotype has a handful of counts. The chain has TRBV6-6 and TRBJ2-7; D remains ambiguous. CDR1 is MNHNY and CDR2 is SVGAGI in the germline V gene (reference sequence). The CDR3 is 14 residues long. With 6 bases removed from V and 2 bases from J, the gap between germline ends came to 14 bases. The CDR3 reads CASRTSAETYEQYF. The CDR3 DNA is TGTGCCAGCAGGACCTCCGCAGAGACCTACGAGCAGTACTTC.

V usage is TRBV19 and J usage is TRBJ2-6; D gene ambiguous. V lost 5 bases, J lost 0 bases, and 2 bases lay in between. Germline V gene data show CDR1 as LNHDA and CDR2 as SQIVND (reference sequence). The CDR3 contains 13 residues. CDR3 nucleotides: TGTGCCAGTAGTGACTCTGGGGCCAACGTCCTGACTTTC. This codes for CASSDSGANVLTF.

The J gene is TRBJ1-6, the V gene TRBV20-1; maybe TRBD1 (5 bases). CDR1 and CDR2 (germline): DFQATT, SNEGSKA (reference sequence). The CDR3 loop spans 13 amino acids. The germline V and J ends were trimmed by 6 bases and 13 bases, with 19 bases remaining between them. The CDR3 DNA follows: TGCAGTGCCAGACCGGCAGGGCGGAATCCCCTCCACTTT. This codes for CSARPAGRNPLHF.

The table lists this clonotype with a few counts. The chain uses TRBV18 and TRBJ2-5; 10 nucleotides agree with TRBD1. V shed 1 base and J 5 bases; nucleotides not matched to a gene: 19. The CDR3 has 20 residues. CDR1 KGHSH and CDR2 LQKENI come from the germline V gene. The chain's CDR3 is CASSPLIAGQGTIRRETQYF. CDR3 in DNA: TGTGCCAGCTCACCACTCATAGCGGGACAGGGGACTATCCGAAGGGAGACCCAGTACTTC.

The chain couples TRBV7-9 to TRBJ2-7; perhaps D is TRBD1 or TRBD2 (5 bases each). The germline CDR1 and CDR2 sequences are SEHNR and FQNEAQ (reference sequence). The CDR3 runs to 19 residues. V gave up 4 bases and J gave up 2 bases, with 27 bases separating them. The CDR3 DNA is TGTGCCAGCAGCTCACGGCTAGGGAAGGGGACCGTCGAACCCTACGAGCAGTACTTC. It yields the protein CASSSRLGKGTVEPYEQYF.

CDR3 sequence: CATSAWPGTVQETQYF. The CDR3 bases are TGTGCCACCAGCGCCTGGCCGGGGACAGTTCAAGAGACCCAGTACTTC. V and J are TRBV15 and TRBJ2-5; 7 bases align to TRBD1. CDR1 is LNHNV and CDR2 is YYDKDF in the germline V gene (reference sequence). V shed 5 bases, J shed 2 bases, and the junction held 11 bases outside the gene matches. The CDR3 consists of 16 residues. The whole variable domain, filled in from reference TRBV15 and TRBJ2-5, reads DAMVIQNPRYQVTQFGKPVTLSCSQTLNHNVMYWYQQKSSQAPKLLFHYYDKDFNNEADTPDNFQSRRPNTSFCFLDIRSPGLGDTAMYLCATSAWPGTVQETQYFGPGTRLLVL.

The table lists this clonotype with a few counts. CDR3 in DNA: TGTGCCAGCAGCCCGCCGGAAAAAGAGACCCAGTACTTC. As protein: CASSPPEKETQYF. The rearrangement joins TRBV7-2 to TRBJ2-5; no clear D. CDR1 is SGHTA and CDR2 is FQGNSA in the germline V gene. The CDR3 is made up of 13 amino acids. Trimming left V 5 bases short and J 3 bases short, with 10 bases between. Using reference TRBV7-2 and TRBJ2-5 for the parts outside the CDR3, the full variable domain is GAGVSQSPSNKVTEKGKDVELRCDPISGHTALYWYRQSLGQGLEFLIYFQGNSAPDKSGLPSDRFSAERTGGSVSTLTIQRTQQEDSAVYLCASSPPEKETQYFGPGTRLLVL.

This clonotype was recorded a few times. CDR3 sequence: CASSFTSVTHNEQFF. CDR3 in DNA: TGTGCCAGCAGCTTTACTAGCGTGACCCACAATGAGCAGTTCTTC. The chain links TRBV11-2 to TRBJ2-1, with 7 bases identical to TRBD2. Looked up from germline, CDR1 is SGHAT and CDR2 is FQNNGV. The V segment lost 3 bases and the J segment 5 bases; nucleotides outside the gene matches: 7. The CDR3 is 15 residues long.

This clonotype was counted between two and nine times. CDR3 sequence: CASSLRPASTDTQYF. CDR3 in DNA: TGTGCCAGCAGCTTAAGGCCAGCTAGCACAGATACGCAGTATTTT. The rearrangement uses TRBV7-2 and TRBJ2-3; D remains ambiguous. The CDR3 extends over 15 amino acids. Looked up from germline, CDR1 is SGHTA and CDR2 is FQGNSA. V was clipped by 2 bases and J by 0 bases, with 9 bases between them.